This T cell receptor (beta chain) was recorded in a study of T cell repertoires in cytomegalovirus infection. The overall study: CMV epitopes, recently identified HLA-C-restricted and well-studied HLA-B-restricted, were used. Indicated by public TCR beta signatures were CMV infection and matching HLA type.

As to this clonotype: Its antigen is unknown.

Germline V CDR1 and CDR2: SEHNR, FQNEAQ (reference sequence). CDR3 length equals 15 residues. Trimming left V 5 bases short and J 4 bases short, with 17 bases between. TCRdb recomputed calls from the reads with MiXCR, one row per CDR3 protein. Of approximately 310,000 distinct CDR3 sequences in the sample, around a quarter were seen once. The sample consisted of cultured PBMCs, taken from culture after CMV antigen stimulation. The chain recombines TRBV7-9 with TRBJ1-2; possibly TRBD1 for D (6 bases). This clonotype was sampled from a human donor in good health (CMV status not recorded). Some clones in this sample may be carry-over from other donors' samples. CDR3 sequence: CASSLSAGAGYGYTF. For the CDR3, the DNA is TGTGCCAGCAGCCTTTCCGCAGGGGCGGGCTATGGCTACACCTTC. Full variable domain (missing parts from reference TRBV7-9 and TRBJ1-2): DTGVSQNPRHKITKRGQNVTFRCDPISEHNRLYWYRQTLGQGPEFLTYFQNEAQLEKSRLLSDRFSAERPKGSFSTLEIQRTEQGDSAMYLCASSLSAGAGYGYTFGSGTRLTVV.